The TCR beta chain under discussion was sequenced for a study of CD8 T cells in Susac syndrome. Reverse transcription used about 0.45 to 1 ug RNA and random hexamers. TCRdb ran MiXCR on the immunoSEQ multiplex PCR reads and lists one entry per CDR3 protein. The table has 95,000 to 150,000 distinct CDR3 sequences, around 96% seen once. Sequences were obtained from CD4+ T cells from PBMCs. The sequence was obtained from a human donor with Susac syndrome.

This chain's CDR3 is CATSDFPTDTQYF. CDR3 nucleotide sequence: TGTGCCACCAGTGATTTCCCCACAGATACGCAGTATTTT. The rearrangement uses TRBV24-1 and TRBJ2-3; D is ambiguous. Germline V CDR1 and CDR2: KGHDR, SFDVKD. The CDR3 covers 13 residues. The V gene lost 1 base and the J gene lost 2 bases, with 3 bases spanning the gap.